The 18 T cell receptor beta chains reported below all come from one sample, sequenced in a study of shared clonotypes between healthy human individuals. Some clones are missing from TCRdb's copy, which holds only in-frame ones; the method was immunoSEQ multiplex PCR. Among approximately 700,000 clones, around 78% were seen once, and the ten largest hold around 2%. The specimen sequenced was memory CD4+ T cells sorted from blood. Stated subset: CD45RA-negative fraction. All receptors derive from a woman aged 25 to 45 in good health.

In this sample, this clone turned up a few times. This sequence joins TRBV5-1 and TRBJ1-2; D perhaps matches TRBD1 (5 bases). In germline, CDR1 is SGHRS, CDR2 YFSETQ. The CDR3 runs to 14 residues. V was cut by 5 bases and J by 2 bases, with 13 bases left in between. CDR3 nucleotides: TGCGCCAGCAGTGAACGTGGGGGAAACTATGGCTACACCTTC. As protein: CASSERGGNYGYTF.

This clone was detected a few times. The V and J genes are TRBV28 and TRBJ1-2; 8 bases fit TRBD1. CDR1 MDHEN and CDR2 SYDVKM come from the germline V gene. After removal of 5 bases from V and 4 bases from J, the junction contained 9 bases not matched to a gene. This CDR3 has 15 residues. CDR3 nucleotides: TGTGCCAGCAGTCCAGGGGGCAGGGATGGCTATGGCTACACCTTC. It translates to CASSPGGRDGYGYTF.

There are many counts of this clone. CDR3: CASSQDRRSRRESSYNEQFF. The CDR3 nucleotides read TGCGCCAGCAGCCAAGATCGGCGCTCTCGGCGGGAGAGCTCCTACAATGAGCAGTTCTTC. The V gene is TRBV4-1, the J gene TRBJ2-1, with 7 bases lining up with TRBD2. CDR1 is MGHRA and CDR2 is YSYEKL in the germline V gene. The trim removed 0 bases at V and 0 bases at J, leaving 14 bases unmatched. This CDR3 comprises 20 residues.

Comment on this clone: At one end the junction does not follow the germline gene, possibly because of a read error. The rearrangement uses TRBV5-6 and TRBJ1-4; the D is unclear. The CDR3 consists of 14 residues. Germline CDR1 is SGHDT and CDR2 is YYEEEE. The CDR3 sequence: CASTLGIGGEKLFF. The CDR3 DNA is TGTGCCAGCACCTTGGGGATAGGTGGGGAGAAACTGTTTTTT.

CDR3 protein: CASSGVVTYEQYF. The CDR3 nucleotides are TGTGCCAGCAGTGGGGTGGTTACCTACGAGCAGTACTTC. The chain carries TRBV2 and TRBJ2-7; D unresolved. There are 13 residues in the CDR3. V was trimmed by 4 bases and J by 2 bases, leaving 9 bases between them. Germline-derived CDR1 and CDR2 are SNHLY and FYNNEI. The full variable domain, in which reference TRBV2 and TRBJ2-7 provide the parts outside the CDR3, is EPEVTQTPSHQVTQMGQEVILRCVPISNHLYFYWYRQILGQKVEFLVSFYNNEISEKSEIFDDQFSVERPDGSNFTLKIRSTKLEDSAMYFCASSGVVTYEQYFGPGTRLTVT.

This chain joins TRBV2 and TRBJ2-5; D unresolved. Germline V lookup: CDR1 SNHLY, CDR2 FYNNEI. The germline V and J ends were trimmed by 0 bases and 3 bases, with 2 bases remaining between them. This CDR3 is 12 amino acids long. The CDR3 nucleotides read TGTGCCAGCAGTGAAGCGGAAGAGACCCAGTACTTC. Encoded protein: CASSEAEETQYF.

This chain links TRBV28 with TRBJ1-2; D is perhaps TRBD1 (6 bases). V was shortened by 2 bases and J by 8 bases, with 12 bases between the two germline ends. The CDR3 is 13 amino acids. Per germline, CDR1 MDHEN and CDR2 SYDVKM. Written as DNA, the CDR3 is TGTGCCAGCAGTTTAGGGGGGCGGTTAGGCTACACCTTC. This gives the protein CASSLGGRLGYTF.

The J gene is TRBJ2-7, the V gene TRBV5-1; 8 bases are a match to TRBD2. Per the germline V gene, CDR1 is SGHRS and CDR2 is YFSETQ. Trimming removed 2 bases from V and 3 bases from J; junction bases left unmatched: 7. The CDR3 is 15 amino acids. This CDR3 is CASSLGLADYYEQYF. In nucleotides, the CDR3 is TGCGCCAGCAGCTTAGGACTAGCAGACTACTACGAGCAGTACTTC.

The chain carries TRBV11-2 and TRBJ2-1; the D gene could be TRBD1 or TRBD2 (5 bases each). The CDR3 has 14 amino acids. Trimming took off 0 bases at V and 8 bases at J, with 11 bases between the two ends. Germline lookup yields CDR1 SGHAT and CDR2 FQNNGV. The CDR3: CASSLEKRGDEQFF. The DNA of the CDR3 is TGTGCCAGCAGCTTAGAGAAGAGAGGGGATGAGCAGTTCTTC.

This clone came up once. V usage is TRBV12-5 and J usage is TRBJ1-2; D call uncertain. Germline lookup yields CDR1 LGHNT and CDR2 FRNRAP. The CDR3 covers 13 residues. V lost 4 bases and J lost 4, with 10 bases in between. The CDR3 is CASGSLASYGYTF. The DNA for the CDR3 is TGTGCTAGTGGTTCCCTCGCCAGCTATGGCTACACCTTC.

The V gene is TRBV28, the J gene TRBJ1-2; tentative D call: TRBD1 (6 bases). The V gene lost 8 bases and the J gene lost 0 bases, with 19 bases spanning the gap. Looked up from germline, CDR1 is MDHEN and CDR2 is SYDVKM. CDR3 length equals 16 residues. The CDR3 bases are TGTGCCAGCGGCCCGGGGGCTATGATAGCTAACTATGGCTACACCTTC. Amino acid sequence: CASGPGAMIANYGYTF.

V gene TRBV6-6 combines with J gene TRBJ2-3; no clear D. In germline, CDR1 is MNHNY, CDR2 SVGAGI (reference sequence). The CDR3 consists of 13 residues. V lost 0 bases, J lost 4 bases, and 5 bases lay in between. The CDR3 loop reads CASSYSRSDTQYF. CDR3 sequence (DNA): TGTGCCAGCAGTTACTCTCGCTCAGATACGCAGTATTTT.

CDR3 amino acids: CAVPLGKNTGELFF. The CDR3 nucleotides read TGTGCGGTCCCTCTAGGGAAGAACACCGGGGAGCTGTTTTTT. The gene calls are TRBV19 and TRBJ2-2; no definite D call. This CDR3 comprises 14 residues. The germline V gene encodes CDR1 LNHDA and CDR2 SQIVND (reference sequence).

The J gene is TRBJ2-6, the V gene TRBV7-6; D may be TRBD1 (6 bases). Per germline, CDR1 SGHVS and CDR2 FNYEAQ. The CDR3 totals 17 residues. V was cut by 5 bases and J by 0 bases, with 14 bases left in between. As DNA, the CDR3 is TGTGCCAGCAGCGACGAACAGGGCTTCTCTGGGGCCAACGTCCTGACTTTC. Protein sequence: CASSDEQGFSGANVLTF.

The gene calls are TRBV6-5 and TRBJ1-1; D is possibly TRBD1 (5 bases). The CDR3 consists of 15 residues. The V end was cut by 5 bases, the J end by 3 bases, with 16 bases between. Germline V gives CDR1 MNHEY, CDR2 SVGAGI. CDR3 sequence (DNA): TGTGCCAGCAGTCATGGGGGGGGTGTCGACACTGAAGCTTTCTTT. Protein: CASSHGGGVDTEAFF.

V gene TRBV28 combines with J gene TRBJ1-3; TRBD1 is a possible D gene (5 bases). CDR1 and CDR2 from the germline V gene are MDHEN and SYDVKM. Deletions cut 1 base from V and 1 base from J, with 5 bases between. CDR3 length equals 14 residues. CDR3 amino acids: CASSLSGSGNTIYF. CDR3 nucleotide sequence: TGTGCCAGCAGTTTATCAGGGTCTGGAAACACCATATATTTT.

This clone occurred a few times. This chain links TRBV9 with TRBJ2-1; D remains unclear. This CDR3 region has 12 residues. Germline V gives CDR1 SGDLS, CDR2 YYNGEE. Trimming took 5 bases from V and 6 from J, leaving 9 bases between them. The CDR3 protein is CASSSHLNEQFF. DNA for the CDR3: TGTGCCAGCAGTTCCCATCTCAATGAGCAGTTCTTC. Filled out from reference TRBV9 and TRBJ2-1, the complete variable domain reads DSGVTQTPKHLITATGQRVTLRCSPRSGDLSVYWYQQSLDQGLQFLIQYYNGEERAKGNILERFSAQQFPDLHSELNLSSLELGDSALYFCASSSHLNEQFFGPGTRLTVL.

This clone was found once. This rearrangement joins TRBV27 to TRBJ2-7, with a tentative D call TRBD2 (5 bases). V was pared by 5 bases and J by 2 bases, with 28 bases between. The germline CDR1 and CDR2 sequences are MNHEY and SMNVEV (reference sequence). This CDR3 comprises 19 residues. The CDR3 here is CASSRHLGQSQLGAYEQYF. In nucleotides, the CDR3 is TGTGCCAGCAGTCGCCACCTGGGCCAGAGCCAACTCGGGGCCTACGAGCAGTACTTC.